This T cell receptor (beta chain) was profiled in a study of human T cells and chemical hapten exposure. Via MiXCR, TCRdb re-called the RACE reads, giving one row per CDR3 protein. The sample lists about 85,000 distinct CDR3 sequences, 8.5% occurring once. Regarding time point: pre-sensitization, week 0. Treatment defined: therapeutic diphenylcyclopropenone sensitization with weekly scalp DPC. This clonotype was detected many times. CDR3 length: 15 amino acids. V was clipped by 5 bases and J by 2 bases; unmatched bases: 6. This receptor was obtained from a man between 40 and 49 years old with alopecia areata. Some clones in this sample may be carry-over from other donors' samples. The rearrangement joins TRBV12-3 or TRBV12-4 to TRBJ2-1; 7 nucleotides line up with TRBD2. The sequencing used whole blood, collected in connection with sensitization to the hapten diphenylcyclopropenone (DPC). The DNA of the CDR3 is TGTGCCAGCAGTCAAACGGGACTAACCTACAATGAGCAGTTCTTC. This translates into CASSQTGLTYNEQFF.